This T cell receptor beta chain was recorded in a study of early T cells in non-severe SARS-CoV-2 infection. Study in general: Alpha and beta chains were unpaired, from unsorted whole-blood bulk RNA.

This clonotype was observed at least ten times. TCRdb itself ran the 5' RACE reads through MiXCR, one entry per CDR3 protein. The sample carries some 42,000 distinct CDR3 sequences, 5% to 6.5% recorded once. V shed 3 bases and J 3 bases; nucleotides not matched to a gene: 2. The CDR3 has 14 residues. This chain connects TRBV12-3 or TRBV12-4 to TRBJ2-4, with 7 bases matching TRBD2. The clonotype originates from an adult who was a healthcare worker with PCR-confirmed SARS-CoV-2 infection or an uninfected control (not recorded which). Specimen: whole blood, collected at baseline. The CDR3 is CASSLGEGKNIQYF. As DNA, the CDR3 is TGTGCCAGCAGTTTGGGGGAGGGCAAAAACATTCAGTACTTC.